The entry that follows covers one T cell receptor (beta chain) sequence. Method: immunoSEQ multiplex PCR; TCRdb's copy keeps in-frame clones and lacks some. The sample shows more than 10,000 clones, roughly 80% of them seen only once. This sample's time point: week 3, after first cycle of checkpoint inhibitor. The entry originates in a study of blood T cell dynamics during melanoma immunotherapy. V gave up 4 bases and J gave up 10 bases, with 18 bases separating them. This CDR3 comprises 14 residues. CDR1 and CDR2 (germline): SGHRS, YFSETQ. This TCR was sampled from a human donor with melanoma. The starting material was blood, obtained from a patient treated with checkpoint blockade. The chain combines TRBV5-1 with TRBJ2-1; D ambiguous. CDR3: CASSMLGSPREQFF. The CDR3 DNA is TGCGCCAGCAGCATGTTAGGATCGCCCCGCGAGCAGTTCTTC.